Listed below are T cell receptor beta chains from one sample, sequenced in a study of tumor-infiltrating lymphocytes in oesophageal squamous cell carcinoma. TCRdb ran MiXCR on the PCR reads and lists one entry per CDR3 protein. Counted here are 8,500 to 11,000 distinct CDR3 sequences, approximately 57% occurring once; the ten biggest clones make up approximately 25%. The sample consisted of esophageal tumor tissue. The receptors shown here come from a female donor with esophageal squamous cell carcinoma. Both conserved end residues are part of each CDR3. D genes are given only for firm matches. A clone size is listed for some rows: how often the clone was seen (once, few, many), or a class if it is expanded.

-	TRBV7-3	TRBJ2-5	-	CASSLNAQGSQETQYF	TGTGCCAGCAGCTTAAATGCCCAGGGGAGCCAAGAGACCCAGTACTTC
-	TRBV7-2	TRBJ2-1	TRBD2	CASSRGLAGGSEQFF	TGTGCCAGCAGCCGGGGACTAGCGGGAGGAAGTGAGCAGTTCTTC
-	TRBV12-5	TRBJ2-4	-	CASGLEPSFPTGRNEQYF	TGTGCTAGTGGTTTGGAACCCTCTTTTCCGACAGGGAGGAATGAGCAGTACTTC
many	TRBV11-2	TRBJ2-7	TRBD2	CASSLGGRGYEQYF	TGTGCCAGCAGCTTGGGCGGGAGGGGCTACGAGCAGTACTTC
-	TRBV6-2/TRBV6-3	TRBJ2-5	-	CASSSPAGGIQETQYF	TGTGCCAGCAGTTCGCCCGCAGGGGGGATACAAGAGACCCAGTACTTC
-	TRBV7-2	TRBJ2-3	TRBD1	CASSLAGQGRSDTQYF	TGTGCCAGCAGCTTAGCGGGACAGGGCAGATCGGATACGCAGTATTTT
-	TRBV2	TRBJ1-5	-	CASSEESTGTQPQHF	TGTGCCAGCAGTGAGGAAAGTACAGGGACTCAGCCCCAGCATTTT
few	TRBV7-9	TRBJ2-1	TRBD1	CASSSGTGIYNEQFF	TGTGCCAGCAGCTCTGGGACAGGGATCTACAATGAGCAGTTCTTC
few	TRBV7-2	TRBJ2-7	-	CASSLHKGEQYF	TGTGCCAGCAGCTTACATAAGGGCGAGCAGTACTTC
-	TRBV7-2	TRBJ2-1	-	CASSLEDEQFF	TGTGCCAGCAGCTTAGAGGATGAGCAGTTCTTC
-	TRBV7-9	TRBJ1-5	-	CASSLATNQPQHF	TGTGCCAGCAGCTTAGCTACCAATCAGCCCCAGCATTTT
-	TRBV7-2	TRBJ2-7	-	CASSTKAGTPYEQYF	TGTGCCAGCAGCACAAAAGCCGGGACGCCCTACGAGCAGTACTTC
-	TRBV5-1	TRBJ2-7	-	CASSLKVRPAPTEQYF	TGCGCCAGCAGCTTGAAAGTTCGACCAGCGCCTACTGAGCAGTACTTC
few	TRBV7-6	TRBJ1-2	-	CASRVDYYGYTF	TGTGCCAGCAGGGTAGACTACTATGGCTACACCTTC
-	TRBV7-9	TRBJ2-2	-	CASRGVNTGELFF	TGTGCCAGCAGGGGCGTAAACACCGGGGAGCTGTTTTTT
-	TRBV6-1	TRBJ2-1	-	CASSATYSNHEQFF	TGTGCCAGCAGTGCGACCTACAGTAACCATGAGCAGTTCTTC
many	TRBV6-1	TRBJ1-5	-	CASSSQSSQPQHF	TGTGCCAGCAGCTCTCAAAGTAGTCAGCCCCAGCATTTT
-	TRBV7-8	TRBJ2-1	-	CASSLRDGVNEQFF	TGTGCCAGCAGCCTCCGGGACGGAGTCAATGAGCAGTTCTTC
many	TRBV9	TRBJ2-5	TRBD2	CASSLEAGLDQETQYF	TGTGCCAGCAGCCTTGAGGCGGGACTAGACCAAGAGACCCAGTACTTC
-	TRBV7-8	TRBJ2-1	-	CASSLLLSGPYNEQFF	TGTGCCAGCAGCTTACTCCTCTCCGGTCCCTACAATGAGCAGTTCTTC
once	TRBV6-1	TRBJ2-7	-	CASSYPPSYEQYF	TGTGCCAGCAGTTACCCCCCTTCCTACGAGCAGTACTTC
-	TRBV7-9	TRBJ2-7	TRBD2	CASSLGLAGGLDEQYF	TGTGCCAGCAGCTTAGGGCTAGCGGGAGGGTTGGACGAGCAGTACTTC
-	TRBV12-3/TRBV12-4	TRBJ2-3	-	CASSLAVSTDTQYF	TGTGCCAGCAGTTTGGCAGTTTCGACAGATACGCAGTATTTT
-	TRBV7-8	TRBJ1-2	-	CASSDSQTLLGGYTF	TGTGCCAGCAGCGACTCTCAGACCCTACTGGGTGGCTACACCTTC
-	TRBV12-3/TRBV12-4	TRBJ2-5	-	CASSLSRVETQYF	TGTGCCAGCAGTCTTAGTAGGGTAGAGACCCAGTACTTC